These 30 T cell receptor beta chains share one sample of origin, sequenced in a study of cytomegalovirus exposure and HLA in healthy donors. PCR was performed using 60 Vbeta and 13 Jbeta primers. Sequenced by immunoSEQ multiplex PCR; TCRdb stores in-frame clones only, minus some. The sample shows roughly 250,000 clones, around 65% of them seen only once. Sequenced input: PBMCs. These receptor sequences come from a female donor in good health and CMV-seronegative.

V is TRBV4-1 and J is TRBJ2-5; D perhaps matches TRBD1 (6 bases). The CDR3 has 14 residues. Trimming stripped 0 bases from V and 5 bases from J, with 10 bases between. Per germline, CDR1 MGHRA and CDR2 YSYEKL. The CDR3 nucleotides read TGCGCCAGCAGCCAAGAACAGGGTAGGGAGACCCAGTACTTC. Its protein is CASSQEQGRETQYF.

The V gene is TRBV7-8, the J gene TRBJ2-2; 9 bases agree with TRBD2. Germline V gene sequence: CDR1 SGHVS, CDR2 FQNEAQ. The CDR3 is 19 residues long. Trimming cost V 1 base and J 3 bases; bases outside gene matches: 12. The CDR3 region is CASSLVHSGRIPYTGELFF. CDR3 coding DNA: TGTGCCAGCAGCTTAGTCCACAGCGGGAGGATCCCTTACACCGGGGAGCTGTTTTTT. The whole variable domain, remainder taken from reference TRBV7-8 and TRBJ2-2, is GAGVSQSPRYKVAKRGQDVALRCDPISGHVSLFWYQQALGQGPEFLTYFQNEAQLDKSGLPSDRFFAERPEGSVSTLKIQRTQQEDSAVYLCASSLVHSGRIPYTGELFFGEGSRLTVL.

The V and J genes are TRBV6-5 and TRBJ2-1; D might be TRBD1 (5 bases). Trimming removed 2 bases from V and 4 bases from J, with 15 bases in between. CDR1 and CDR2 from the germline V gene are MNHEY and SVGAGI. The CDR3 has 16 residues. The CDR3 loop is CASSYDPDNGYNEQFF. For the CDR3, the DNA is TGTGCCAGCAGTTACGACCCGGACAACGGATACAATGAGCAGTTCTTC.

This chain links TRBV7-9 with TRBJ2-1; D call uncertain. This CDR3 is 11 amino acids long. V was clipped by 5 bases and J by 8 bases, with 7 bases between them. CDR1 SEHNR and CDR2 FQNEAQ come from the germline V gene (reference sequence). CDR3 nucleotides: TGTGCCAGCAGCCTGACTTATGAGCAGTTCTTC. Translated, it gives CASSLTYEQFF.

This clone was picked up a small number of times. The junction departs from the called germline gene at one end, perhaps through a read error. The V call is TRBV7-9, the J call TRBJ2-7, with TRBD1 as a possible D gene (5 bases). In germline, CDR1 is SEHNR, CDR2 FQNEAQ (reference sequence). This CDR3 spans 12 amino acids. The chain's CDR3 is CSSSQSGNGQYF. The CDR3, as DNA: TGTTCCAGCAGCCAATCAGGGAACGGGCAGTACTTC.

This sequence joins TRBV5-1 and TRBJ2-3; 9 nucleotides match TRBD1. CDR1 SGHRS and CDR2 YFSETQ come from the germline V gene. Losses at the gene ends were 6 bases for V and 0 bases for J; bases not matched to a gene: 5. The CDR3 is 15 residues long. CDR3 nucleotide sequence: TGCGCCAGCACCCTGACAGGGGGTAGCACAGATACGCAGTATTTT. Protein: CASTLTGGSTDTQYF. Filled out from reference TRBV5-1 and TRBJ2-3, the complete variable domain reads KAGVTQTPRYLIKTRGQQVTLSCSPISGHRSVSWYQQTPGQGLQFLFEYFSETQRNKGNFPGRFSGRQFSNSRSEMNVSTLELGDSALYLCASTLTGGSTDTQYFGPGTRLTVL.

The chain carries TRBV5-6 and TRBJ2-5; weak D call: TRBD2 (5 bases). The J call may be incorrect, as the DNA end agrees better with TRBJ2-7. CDR1 is SGHDT, CDR2 YYEEEE, per germline. This CDR3 contains 14 residues. CDR3 DNA sequence: TGTGCCAGCAGCTTGGGTGGTAGCGCCTACGAGCAGTACTTC. Protein product: CASSLGGSAYEQYF.

This clone was picked up one time. V usage is TRBV5-4 and J usage is TRBJ2-5; the D gene is possibly TRBD2 (6 bases). Per the germline V gene, CDR1 is SGHNT and CDR2 is YYREEE (reference sequence). Trimming removed 4 bases from V and 1 base from J, with 14 bases in between. CDR3 length equals 15 residues. The CDR3 DNA reads as TGTGCCAGCAGCCCCAGAGGGGACTTCCAAGAGACCCAGTACTTC. It encodes CASSPRGDFQETQYF.

This clone was seen only a few times. The V call is TRBV5-1, the J call TRBJ2-7, with a possible D match to TRBD1 (5 bases). The CDR3 is made up of 14 amino acids. Trimming cost V 0 bases and J 0 bases, with 7 bases left between them. Germline V gene lookup returns CDR1 SGHRS and CDR2 YFSETQ. The CDR3 region is CASSLGGDSYEQYF. CDR3 nucleotide sequence: TGCGCCAGCAGCTTGGGGGGCGACTCCTACGAGCAGTACTTC.

The rearrangement links TRBV1 to TRBJ2-5; the listed D gene, TRBD2, was not tested against the DNA. TRBV1 is a documented pseudogene. This CDR3 is built from 16 residues. The CDR3 sequence is CTSSQETSGQQETQYF. The CDR3 coding sequence is TGCACCAGCAGCCAAGAGACTAGCGGGCAACAAGAGACCCAGTACTTC.

V and J are TRBV5-1 and TRBJ2-2; no clear D gene. This CDR3 contains 13 residues. Germline-derived CDR1 and CDR2 are SGHRS and YFSETQ. The V and J ends lost 0 bases and 5 bases respectively, with 5 bases between them. In DNA, the CDR3 is TGCGCCAGCAGCTTGGACTATACCGGGGAGCTGTTTTTT. It specifies CASSLDYTGELFF.

This clone appeared a few times. The J gene is TRBJ2-5, the V gene TRBV25-1; TRBD2 agrees at 9 bases. This CDR3 spans 15 amino acids. Germline V CDR1 and CDR2: MGHDK, SYGVNS. Trimming at V came to 1 base and at J to 5 bases, leaving 5 bases not matched to a gene. The chain's CDR3 is CASSESRLAGETQYF. The CDR3 nucleotides are TGTGCCAGCAGTGAATCGAGGCTAGCGGGGGAGACCCAGTACTTC.

The rearrangement joins TRBV2 to TRBJ2-1, with D maybe TRBD2 (6 bases). This CDR3 is built from 15 residues. CDR1 is SNHLY, CDR2 FYNNEI, per germline. Trimming stripped 4 bases from V and 4 bases from J, with 14 bases between. CDR3 in DNA: TGTGCCAGCAGTGTGGGACTCGGACTTTACAATGAGCAGTTCTTC. This gives the protein CASSVGLGLYNEQFF.

This clone was picked up one time. The V and J genes are TRBV5-6 and TRBJ2-4; 12 bases fit TRBD2. The CDR3 sequence is 18 residues long. CDR1 and CDR2 (germline): SGHDT, YYEEEE. The J segment lost 0 bases and the V segment lost 4 bases, leaving 8 bases of the junction unmatched. CDR3 residues: CASSTGTSGPLAKNIQYF. The CDR3 DNA reads as TGTGCCAGCAGCACCGGGACTAGCGGGCCGCTAGCCAAAAACATTCAGTACTTC.

This clone has a handful of counts. The chain combines TRBV7-9 with TRBJ1-5; the D is unclear. V lost 3 bases and J lost 0, with 9 bases in between. Germline V gene lookup returns CDR1 SEHNR and CDR2 FQNEAQ (reference sequence). There are 15 residues in the CDR3. The CDR3 DNA reads as TGTGCCAGCAGCTTTAACAGACATAGCAATCAGCCCCAGCATTTT. Its protein product is CASSFNRHSNQPQHF.

J is TRBJ1-4 and V is TRBV11-3; TRBD1 agrees at 8 bases. Germline values: CDR1 SGHNT, CDR2 YENEEA. The CDR3 is made up of 16 amino acids. J gave up 2 bases and V 9 bases, and 11 bases lay outside the gene matches. The CDR3 protein is CARRQGRGATNEKLFF. DNA for the CDR3: TGTGCCAGAAGACAGGGGCGAGGGGCGACTAATGAAAAACTGTTTTTT.

This chain links TRBV18 with TRBJ2-3, with 11 bases that match TRBD2. This CDR3 has 15 residues. Germline assignment: CDR1 KGHSH and CDR2 LQKENI. Trimming took 4 bases from V and 3 from J; bases not matched to a gene: 3. CDR3: CASSHTSGSTDTQYF. The CDR3 region has the DNA TGTGCCAGCTCACACACTAGCGGGAGTACAGATACGCAGTATTTT.

V is TRBV6-5 and J is TRBJ2-7; 7 positions agree with TRBD1. V lost 2 bases and J lost 0; bases outside the gene matches: 1. This CDR3 region has 14 residues. From germline, CDR1 is MNHEY and CDR2 SVGAGI. CDR3 region: CASSYGDSSYEQYF. In DNA form, the CDR3 reads TGTGCCAGCAGTTACGGGGACAGCTCCTACGAGCAGTACTTC.

The chain has TRBV19 and TRBJ2-7; D gene unclear. The CDR3 spans 14 residues. V lost 5 bases, J lost 2 bases, and 13 bases lay in between. CDR1 is LNHDA, CDR2 SQIVND, per germline (reference sequence). The chain's CDR3 is CASSPKTTTYEQYF. The CDR3 coding sequence is TGTGCCAGTAGTCCCAAAACTACTACCTACGAGCAGTACTTC. Full variable domain (remainder filled in from reference TRBV19 and TRBJ2-7): DGGITQSPKYLFRKEGQNVTLSCEQNLNHDAMYWYRQDPGQGLRLIYYSQIVNDFQKGDIAEGYSVSREKKESFPLTVTSAQKNPTAFYLCASSPKTTTYEQYFGPGTRLTVT.

The CDR3 DNA follows: TGTGCCAGCAGCTTCAATTCCAGGGTTTACACCGGGGAGCTGTTTTTT. The encoded protein is CASSFNSRVYTGELFF. V gene TRBV11-2 combines with J gene TRBJ2-2, with a tentative D call TRBD1 (5 bases). The CDR3 has 16 residues. The germline CDR1 and CDR2 sequences are SGHAT and FQNNGV. Trimming stripped 3 bases from V and 3 bases from J, with 14 bases between. The full variable domain, its missing parts supplied by reference TRBV11-2 and TRBJ2-2, is EAGVAQSPRYKIIEKRQSVAFWCNPISGHATLYWYQQILGQGPKLLIQFQNNGVVDDSQLPKDRFSAERLKGVDSTLKIQPAKLEDSAVYLCASSFNSRVYTGELFFGEGSRLTVL.

The sample holds a few counts of this clone. This chain connects TRBV2 to TRBJ2-2, with D unclear. From germline, CDR1 is SNHLY and CDR2 FYNNEI. The germline V and J ends were trimmed by 7 bases and 7 bases, with 13 bases remaining between them. CDR3 length: 13 amino acids. The CDR3 DNA follows: TGTGCCAGCATCCTAGTCAGAGGCGGGGAGCTGTTTTTT. It yields the protein CASILVRGGELFF.

This chain uses TRBV6-1 with TRBJ1-3; D remains unclear. The V and J ends lost 4 bases and 0 bases respectively, with 16 bases between them. The length of the CDR3 is 17 residues. The germline CDR1 and CDR2 sequences are MNHNS and SASEGT. CDR3 sequence (DNA): TGTGCCAGCAGTGCCCGGGGAGGAACCAACTCTGGAAACACCATATATTTT. Translation gives CASSARGGTNSGNTIYF.

The V gene is TRBV29-1, the J gene TRBJ1-1, with no clear D. Trimming left V 1 base short and J 6 bases short, with 9 bases between. Germline-derived CDR1 and CDR2 are SQVTM and ANQGSEA. This CDR3 is 12 amino acids long. This CDR3 reads CSVEGGGPEAFF. CDR3 bases: TGCAGCGTTGAAGGGGGAGGGCCTGAAGCTTTCTTT.

This clone has a single count. The chain couples TRBV2 to TRBJ2-7; maybe TRBD1 (6 bases). Germline V gives CDR1 SNHLY, CDR2 FYNNEI. The CDR3 consists of 12 residues. Between the trimmed V and J ends, which lost 7 bases and 4 bases, there was a span of 11 bases. The CDR3 DNA reads TGTGCCAGCATACAGGGAGAATACGAGCAGTACTTC. Protein sequence: CASIQGEYEQYF.

The chain joins TRBV2 to TRBJ1-1; D is perhaps TRBD1 (5 bases). Trimming took off 8 bases at V and 4 bases at J, with 17 bases between the two ends. CDR1 is SNHLY and CDR2 is FYNNEI in the germline V gene. The CDR3 is 14 amino acids. Here the CDR3 DNA reads TGTGCCAGCGCCGTTCAAGGGCAGGGCACTGAAGCTTTCTTT. Its protein is CASAVQGQGTEAFF.

This clone appeared a few times. The J gene is TRBJ2-2, the V gene TRBV7-3; no clear D. From germline, CDR1 is SGHTA and CDR2 FQGTGA. This CDR3 has 15 amino acids. V was pared by 0 bases and J by 6 bases, with 11 bases between. The CDR3 bases are TGTGCCAGCAGCTTAACCGCGGAGAATGCCGGGGAGCTGTTTTTT. Residues: CASSLTAENAGELFF.

The CDR3 is CASGKPRGGYNEQFF. CDR3 in DNA: TGCGCCAGCGGTAAACCCCGAGGGGGATACAATGAGCAGTTCTTC. The gene calls are TRBV4-1 and TRBJ2-1; a possible D gene is TRBD1 (6 bases). This CDR3 has 15 amino acids. Deletions cut 8 bases from V and 4 bases from J, with 18 bases between. Germline V gene data show CDR1 as MGHRA and CDR2 as YSYEKL.

The chain uses TRBV11-3 and TRBJ2-5, with 11 bases that match TRBD2. The germline V gene has CDR1 SGHNT and CDR2 YENEEA. This CDR3 comprises 16 residues. With 1 base clipped from V and 2 bases from J, the junction kept 3 bases outside the gene matches. DNA for the CDR3: TGTGCCAGCAGCTTAGGACTAGCGGGGTCTCAAGAGACCCAGTACTTC. It yields the protein CASSLGLAGSQETQYF. Complete variable domain (other parts from reference TRBV11-3 and TRBJ2-5): EAGVVQSPRYKIIEKKQPVAFWCNPISGHNTLYWYLQNLGQGPELLIRYENEEAVDDSQLPKDRFSAERLKGVDSTLKIQPAELGDSAVYLCASSLGLAGSQETQYFGPGTRLLVL.

A few counts support this clone. CDR3 DNA sequence: TGTGCCGTTCTCCGACAGTTTCGAGCTTTCTTT. Translating it yields CAVLRQFRAFF. The chain joins TRBV2 to TRBJ1-1; D may be TRBD1 (5 bases). This CDR3 spans 11 amino acids. The germline V and J ends were trimmed by 11 bases and 10 bases, with 17 bases remaining between them. Germline V lookup: CDR1 SNHLY, CDR2 FYNNEI.

The V gene is TRBV5-1, the J gene TRBJ2-2; 12 bases agree with TRBD2. The CDR3 sequence is 17 residues long. Germline V CDR1 and CDR2: SGHRS, YFSETQ. Losses at the gene ends were 3 bases for V and 6 bases for J; bases not matched to a gene: 9. For the CDR3, the DNA is TGCGCCAGCAGCTCCAGTCTCGGACTAGCGGGATCCGGGGAGCTGTTTTTT. This translates into CASSSSLGLAGSGELFF.